The sequence of this T cell receptor beta chain was determined in a study of tumor-infiltrating lymphocytes in localized non-small cell lung cancer. V was pared by 2 bases and J by 2 bases, with 9 bases between. This CDR3 is built from 14 residues. Per germline, CDR1 SNHLY and CDR2 FYNNEI. Profiling relied on immunoSEQ multiplex PCR, and the TCRdb table lists in-frame clones only, not all of them. Here the sample spans tens of thousands of clones, 60% to 75% being singletons. The chain has TRBV2 and TRBJ2-5; D gene uncertain. This receptor was identified in a human donor with non-small cell lung cancer. The sequencing sample was made of lung tumor tissue. The CDR3 sequence: CASSEWGRQETQYF. The CDR3, as DNA: TGTGCCAGCAGTGAATGGGGTAGACAAGAGACCCAGTACTTC.